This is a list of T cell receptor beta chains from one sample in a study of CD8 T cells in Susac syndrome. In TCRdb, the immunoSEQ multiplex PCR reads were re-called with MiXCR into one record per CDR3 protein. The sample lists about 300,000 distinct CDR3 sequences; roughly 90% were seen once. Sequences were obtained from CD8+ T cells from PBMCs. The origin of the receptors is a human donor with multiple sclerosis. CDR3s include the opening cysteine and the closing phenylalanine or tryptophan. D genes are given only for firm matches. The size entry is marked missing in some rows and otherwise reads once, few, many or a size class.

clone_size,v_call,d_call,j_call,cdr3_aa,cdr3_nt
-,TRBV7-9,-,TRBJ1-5,CASSLGGGGRGNQPQHF,TGTGCCAGCAGCTTAGGGGGCGGGGGTCGTGGCAATCAGCCCCAGCATTTT
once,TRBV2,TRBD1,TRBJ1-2,CARKEPGTGNGYTF,TGTGCCAGGAAGGAACCCGGGACAGGGAATGGCTACACCTTC
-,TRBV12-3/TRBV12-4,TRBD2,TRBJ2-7,CASTGTSGYEQYF,TGTGCCAGCACAGGGACTAGCGGGTACGAGCAGTACTTC
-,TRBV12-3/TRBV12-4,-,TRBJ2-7,CASSDLLYEQYF,TGTGCCAGCAGTGACCTACTCTACGAGCAGTACTTC
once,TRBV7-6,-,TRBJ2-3,CASSLLSSPSTDTQYF,TGTGCCAGCAGCTTACTCTCGAGCCCTAGCACAGATACGCAGTATTTT
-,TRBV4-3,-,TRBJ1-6,CASSQDAQDGFYNSPLHF,TGCGCCAGCAGCCAAGATGCTCAGGACGGTTTCTATAATTCACCCCTCCACTTT
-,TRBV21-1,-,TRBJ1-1,CASSKIETGPNTEAFF,TGTGCCAGCAGCAAAATCGAAACAGGGCCGAACACTGAAGCTTTCTTT
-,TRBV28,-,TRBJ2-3,CASSLSYGTQYF,TGTGCCAGCAGTTTAAGCTATGGCACGCAGTATTTT
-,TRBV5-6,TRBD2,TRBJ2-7,CASSAPGLADYEQYF,TGTGCCAGCAGCGCACCGGGACTAGCCGATTACGAGCAGTACTTC
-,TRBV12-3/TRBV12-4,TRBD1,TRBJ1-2,CASSFPGTGYGYTF,TGTGCCAGCAGTTTCCCTGGGACAGGCTATGGCTACACCTTC
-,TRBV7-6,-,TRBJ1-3,CASSFYGDGGGNTIYF,TGTGCCAGCAGCTTTTATGGGGACGGTGGGGGAAACACCATATATTTT
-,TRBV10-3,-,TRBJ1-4,CAISSQGTNEKLFF,TGTGCCATCAGTTCACAGGGAACTAATGAAAAACTGTTTTTT
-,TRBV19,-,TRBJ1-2,CASSASTGINYGYTF,TGTGCCAGTAGTGCCTCCACAGGGATTAACTATGGCTACACCTTC
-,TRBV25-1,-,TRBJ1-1,CASSELGDPEGAFF,TGTGCCAGCAGTGAATTAGGGGACCCCGAGGGAGCTTTCTTT
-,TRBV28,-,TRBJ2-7,CASSWAEYTKNEQYF,TGTGCCAGCAGTTGGGCAGAGTATACTAAAAACGAGCAGTACTTC
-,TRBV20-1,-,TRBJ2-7,CSARESLGERYRLSRGEQYF,TGCAGTGCTAGAGAGTCTCTGGGGGAGAGATACCGACTTTCACGTGGGGAGCAGTACTTC
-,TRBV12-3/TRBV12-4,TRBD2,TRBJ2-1,CASRTSGTSGGPYNEQFF,TGTGCCAGCCGAACCTCCGGGACTAGCGGGGGGCCGTACAATGAGCAGTTCTTC
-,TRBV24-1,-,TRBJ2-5,CATSDTGSRLHF,TGTGCCACCAGTGATACCGGGAGCAGGCTACACTTC
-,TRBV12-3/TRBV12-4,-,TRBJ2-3,CASSLAGQSSTDTQYF,TGTGCCAGCAGTTTAGCCGGGCAGTCTAGCACAGATACGCAGTATTTT
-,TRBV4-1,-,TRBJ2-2,CASSQATGELFF,TGCGCCAGCAGCCAAGCCACCGGGGAGCTGTTTTTT
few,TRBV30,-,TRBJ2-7,CAIGPFHEQYF,TGTGCCATCGGCCCATTCCACGAGCAGTACTTC
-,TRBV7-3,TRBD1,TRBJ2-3,CASSSRQGGTDTQYF,TGTGCCAGCAGCTCCAGACAGGGGGGCACAGATACGCAGTATTTT
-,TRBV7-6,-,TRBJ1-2,CASSVGGENYGYTF,TGTGCCAGCAGCGTCGGGGGTGAGAACTATGGCTACACCTTC
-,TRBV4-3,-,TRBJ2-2,CASSQESAAGELFF,TGCGCCAGCAGCCAAGAATCCGCGGCCGGGGAGCTGTTTTTT
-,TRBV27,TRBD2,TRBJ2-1,CASSFVWSGGAGEQFF,TGTGCCAGCAGTTTCGTCTGGAGCGGGGGGGCGGGTGAGCAGTTCTTC
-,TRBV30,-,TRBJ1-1,CAWSPLDTEAFF,TGTGCCTGGAGTCCACTAGACACTGAAGCTTTCTTT
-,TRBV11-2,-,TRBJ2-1,CASSLETPTVEQFF,TGTGCCAGCAGCTTAGAGACCCCGACCGTTGAGCAGTTCTTC